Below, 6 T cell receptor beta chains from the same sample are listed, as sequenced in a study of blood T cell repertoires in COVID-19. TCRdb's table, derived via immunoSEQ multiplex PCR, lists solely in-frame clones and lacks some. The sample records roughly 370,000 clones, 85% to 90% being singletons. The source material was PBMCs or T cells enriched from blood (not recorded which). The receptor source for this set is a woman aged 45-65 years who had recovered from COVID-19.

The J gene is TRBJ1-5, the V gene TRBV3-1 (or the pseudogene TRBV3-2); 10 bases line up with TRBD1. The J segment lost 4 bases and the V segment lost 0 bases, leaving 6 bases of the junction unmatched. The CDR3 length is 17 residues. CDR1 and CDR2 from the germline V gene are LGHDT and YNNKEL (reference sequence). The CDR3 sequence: CASSQEQPGQGNQPQHF. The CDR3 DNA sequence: TGTGCCAGCAGCCAAGAGCAACCGGGACAGGGGAATCAGCCCCAGCATTTT.

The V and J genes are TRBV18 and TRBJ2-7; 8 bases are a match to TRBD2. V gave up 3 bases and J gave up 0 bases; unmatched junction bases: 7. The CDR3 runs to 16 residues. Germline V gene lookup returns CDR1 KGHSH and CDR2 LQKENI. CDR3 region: CASSPQRGGPSYEQYF. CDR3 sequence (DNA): TGTGCCAGCTCACCTCAGCGCGGGGGGCCCTCCTACGAGCAGTACTTC.

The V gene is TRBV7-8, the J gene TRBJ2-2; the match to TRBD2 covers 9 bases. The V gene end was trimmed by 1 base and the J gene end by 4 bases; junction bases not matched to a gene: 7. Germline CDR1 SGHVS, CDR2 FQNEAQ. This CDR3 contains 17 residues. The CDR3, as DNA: TGTGCCAGCAGCTTAGAGAGGCGGGGGGGCGGCACCGGGGAGCTGTTTTTT. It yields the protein CASSLERRGGGTGELFF. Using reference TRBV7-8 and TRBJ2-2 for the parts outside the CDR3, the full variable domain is GAGVSQSPRYKVAKRGQDVALRCDPISGHVSLFWYQQALGQGPEFLTYFQNEAQLDKSGLPSDRFFAERPEGSVSTLKIQRTQQEDSAVYLCASSLERRGGGTGELFFGEGSRLTVL.

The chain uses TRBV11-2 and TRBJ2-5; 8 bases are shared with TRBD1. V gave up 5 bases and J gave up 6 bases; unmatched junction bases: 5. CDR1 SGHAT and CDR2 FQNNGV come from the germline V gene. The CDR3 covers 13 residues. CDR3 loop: CASSLDRGKTQYF. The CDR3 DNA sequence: TGTGCCAGCAGCCTCGACAGGGGAAAGACCCAGTACTTC.

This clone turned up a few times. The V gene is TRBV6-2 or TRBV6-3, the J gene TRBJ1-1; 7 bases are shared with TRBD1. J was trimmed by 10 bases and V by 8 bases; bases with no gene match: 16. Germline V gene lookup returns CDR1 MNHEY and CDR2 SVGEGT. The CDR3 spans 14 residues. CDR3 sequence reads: CASCPRRQGNVAFF. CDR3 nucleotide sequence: TGTGCCAGCTGCCCTAGGAGACAGGGCAATGTAGCTTTCTTT.

The CDR3 DNA reads TGTGCTAGTGGTTTGAGCGGGGGGCCCAATGAAAAACTGTTTTTT. Its protein product is CASGLSGGPNEKLFF. This chain links TRBV12-5 with TRBJ1-4; the D gene is possibly TRBD1 (6 bases). Trimming removed 2 bases from V and 5 bases from J, with 12 bases in between. There are 15 residues in the CDR3. Per the germline V gene, CDR1 is LGHNT and CDR2 is FRNRAP.